Following are 8 T cell receptor beta chains from one sample sequenced in a study of T-cell memory formation after mild COVID-19. TCRdb ran MiXCR on the 5' RACE reads and lists one entry per CDR3 protein. Among approximately 290,000 distinct CDR3 sequences listed, approximately 8% were seen once. The specimen sequenced was PBMCs or a T cell subset sorted from them (not recorded which). These receptors were obtained from a man younger than 35 who had mild COVID-19 (a few samples of this study predate the infection). Cell type and time point are not known.

V and J are TRBV27 and TRBJ1-6; 7 bases are shared with TRBD1. Trimming at V came to 7 bases and at J to 6 bases, leaving 9 bases not matched to a gene. The CDR3 contains 15 residues. Germline CDR1 and CDR2: MNHEY and SMNVEV (reference sequence). CDR3 sequence: CASTPLGGVNSPLHF. DNA for the CDR3: TGTGCCAGCACCCCCCTAGGGGGCGTTAATTCACCCCTCCACTTT.

This chain uses TRBV7-9 with TRBJ1-1; no definite D call. V lost 5 bases to trimming and J lost 5 bases, with 15 bases between them. Germline loops: CDR1 SEHNR, CDR2 FQNEAQ (reference sequence). The CDR3 totals 14 residues. The CDR3 region is CASSPHSEVTEAFF. The CDR3 DNA follows: TGTGCCAGCAGCCCCCACTCTGAGGTGACTGAAGCTTTCTTT.

This clonotype appeared many times. J is TRBJ1-4 and V is TRBV5-6; no firm D call. V was shortened by 0 bases and J by 5 bases, with 14 bases between the two germline ends. Looked up from germline, CDR1 is SGHDT and CDR2 is YYEEEE. CDR3 length equals 16 residues. Here the CDR3 DNA reads TGTGCCAGCAGCTTGGCGCCCGGGTCGCCGAATGAAAAACTGTTTTTT. The encoded protein is CASSLAPGSPNEKLFF.

The chain carries TRBV7-2 and TRBJ1-2, with 11 bases that match TRBD1. V lost 4 bases, J lost 0 bases, and 4 bases stayed unmatched. From germline, CDR1 is SGHTA and CDR2 FQGNSA. This CDR3 has 16 amino acids. The CDR3 reads CASSSGQGAANYGYTF. The CDR3 DNA follows: TGTGCCAGCAGCTCCGGACAGGGGGCCGCTAACTATGGCTACACCTTC.

The chain has TRBV7-2 and TRBJ1-5; D is ambiguous. The CDR3 has 13 amino acids. V gave up 3 bases and J gave up 8 bases, with 11 bases separating them. CDR1 is SGHTA and CDR2 is FQGNSA in the germline V gene. The DNA of the CDR3 is TGTGCCAGCAGCTTCCGGGAGGGTGAGCCCCAGCATTTT. Protein sequence: CASSFREGEPQHF.

The chain combines TRBV12-3 or TRBV12-4 with TRBJ2-1; 11 bases are a match to TRBD2. The J call is in doubt because the DNA end fits TRBJ2-7 better. CDR3 size: 15 residues. The CDR3 here is CASRPGTSGSNEQYF. CDR3 nucleotide sequence: TGTGCCAGCAGACCCGGGACTAGCGGATCCAATGAGCAGTACTTC.

This clonotype was recorded a few times. V is TRBV6-2 or TRBV6-3 and J is TRBJ2-3, with 12 bases fitting TRBD2. The CDR3 sequence is 16 residues long. Germline assignment: CDR1 MNHEY and CDR2 SVGEGT. Trimming cost V 8 bases and J 3 bases; bases outside gene matches: 9. CDR3 region: CASGGLAGRRTDTQYF. The CDR3 region has the DNA TGTGCCAGCGGCGGACTAGCGGGGAGAAGGACAGATACGCAGTATTTT.

The chain joins TRBV4-1 to TRBJ2-1; D gene uncertain. The ends were cut back, 1 base at V and 1 base at J, with 11 bases in the middle. The germline gives CDR1 MGHRA, CDR2 YSYEKL. This CDR3 is built from 16 residues. The CDR3 protein is CASSQVDLVSYNEQFF. For the CDR3, the DNA is TGCGCCAGCAGCCAAGTCGACCTAGTTTCCTACAATGAGCAGTTCTTC.